This T cell receptor beta chain was recorded in a study of PD-L1 blockade in urothelial cancer. About the research overall: About 90% of the roughly 29 patients were males with bladder-origin urothelial cancer.

The CDR3 is made up of 17 amino acids. Germline V gives CDR1 MNHEY, CDR2 SMNVEV (reference sequence). The J segment lost 2 bases and the V segment lost 5 bases, leaving 5 bases of the junction unmatched. Stated time point: pretreatment peripheral blood. TCRdb's copy holds only in-frame clones and misses some; the assay was immunoSEQ multiplex PCR. The profile shows around 79,000 clones, about 82% of them singletons. The receptor was derived from a man in his forties with urothelial cancer. The sequencing here drew on PBMCs, taken around atezolizumab (anti-PD-L1) treatment. The chain links TRBV27 to TRBJ2-6; 11 bases fit TRBD1. The CDR3 is CASSPGQGAPGANVLTF. DNA for the CDR3: TGTGCCAGCAGTCCTGGACAGGGGGCCCCTGGGGCCAACGTCCTGACTTTC.